This is a list of T cell receptor beta chains from one sample in a study of T-cell reconstitution after alpha-beta-depleted transplantation in children. Using its own MiXCR run on the PCR reads, TCRdb lists one record per CDR3 protein. The sample holds 550,000 to 600,000 distinct CDR3 sequences, roughly 23% seen once. The input for sequencing was PBMCs, mostly from graft donor cells, taken 360 days after TCRalphabeta/CD19-depleted stem cell transplant. The receptors originated from a boy younger than two who had a stem cell transplant for acute myeloid leukemia, so the T cells may come from the graft donor. Each CDR3 is given with its conserved first and last residue. Each record gives: D gene, clone size, J gene, V gene, CDR3 DNA, CDR3 protein. D genes are given only for firm matches. Rows may omit the clone size; those that give it use once, few, many or a size class.

TRBD1 few TRBJ2-3 TRBV24-1 TGTGCCACCTCAGGACAGGGGGCCAGCACAGATACGCAGTATTTT CATSGQGASTDTQYF
TRBD2 once TRBJ2-3 TRBV5-4 TGTGCCAGTCGGAGCGGGGGGACAGATACGCAGTATTTT CASRSGGTDTQYF
. many TRBJ1-4 TRBV7-2 TGTGCCAGCAGCAATAATGAAAAACTGTTTTTT CASSNNEKLFF
TRBD2 . TRBJ2-3 TRBV7-9 TGTGCCAGCAGCTTCGGGGGGGCCTCCGATACGCAGTATTTT CASSFGGASDTQYF
. . TRBJ1-2 TRBV19 TGTGCCAGTAGTGTACCCCAGCTTCTCTATGGCTACACCTTC CASSVPQLLYGYTF
. . TRBJ2-1 TRBV6-2/TRBV6-3 TGTGCCAGCAAACGACTAGACTACAATGAGCAGTTCTTC CASKRLDYNEQFF
. . TRBJ1-2 TRBV18 TGTGCCAGCTCATCAACAGTGCCTGATAGAAGCTACACCTTC CASSSTVPDRSYTF
TRBD1 few TRBJ1-6 TRBV7-9 TGTGCCAGCAGCACGACAGGGGGCAATTCACCCCTCCACTTT CASSTTGGNSPLHF
. . TRBJ2-3 TRBV11-2 TGTGCCAGCAGCTTGCTAGATGGGGTGGGGCAGTATTTT CASSLLDGVGQYF
TRBD1 few TRBJ2-7 TRBV7-2 TGTGCCAGCAGCCCTTATGACCGACAGGGGGCCATTTACGAGCAGTACTTC CASSPYDRQGAIYEQYF
. few TRBJ2-7 TRBV7-9 TGTGCCAGCAGCTTAGGGGGTAGGTCCCTCTACGAGCAGTACTTC CASSLGGRSLYEQYF
TRBD1 many TRBJ2-6 TRBV28 TGTGCCAGCAAACAGCCAGGGGGCTCTGGGGCCAACGTCCTGACTTTC CASKQPGGSGANVLTF
. few TRBJ1-2 TRBV4-2 TGTGCCAGCAGCCAAGATGCAGGGAAAAGGGGCTATGGCTACACCTTC CASSQDAGKRGYGYTF
TRBD2 . TRBJ2-7 TRBV7-2 TGTGCCAGCAGCTTCGGGACTAGCGGCCCGTTGTACTTC CASSFGTSGPLYF
. few TRBJ2-7 TRBV4-3 TGCGCCAGCAGCCAATGGGTGTCCTACGAGCAGTACTTC CASSQWVSYEQYF
. few TRBJ1-2 TRBV29-1 TGCAGCGTTCCCAGGGCCCTTACTAACTATGGCTACACCTTC CSVPRALTNYGYTF
. many TRBJ2-7 TRBV20-1 TGCAGTGCTAGAGAAACGGGACACCCCTACGAGCAGTACTTC CSARETGHPYEQYF
. . TRBJ2-7 TRBV30 TGTGCCTGGGGACGGACCTACGAGCAGTACTTC CAWGRTYEQYF
. few TRBJ2-7 TRBV10-3 TGTGCCATCAGTCGACTTGGTTACGAGCAGTACTTC CAISRLGYEQYF
TRBD2 . TRBJ2-1 TRBV11-3 TGTGCCAGCAGCTGGAGGGAGGGTTACAATGAGCAGTTCTTC CASSWREGYNEQFF
TRBD1 few TRBJ1-1 TRBV12-3/TRBV12-4 TGTGCCAGCAGCCCACCTGGGACAGTCAAGGACACTGAAGCTTTCTTT CASSPPGTVKDTEAFF
TRBD2 . TRBJ2-5 TRBV14 TGTGCCAGCAGCCAAGTGACTAGCGGATACCTTAAAGAGACCCAGTACTTC CASSQVTSGYLKETQYF
. many TRBJ2-2 TRBV5-1 TGCGCCAGCAGCCCCTCAGGGGCGCAGAACACCGGGGAGCTGTTTTTT CASSPSGAQNTGELFF
. . TRBJ2-7 TRBV11-2 TGTGCCAGCAGCCCTGCGGGACGGAACCTCTACGAGCAGTACTTC CASSPAGRNLYEQYF
. few TRBJ1-4 TRBV6-1 TGTGCCAGCGGGGCGACCAAGTATGAAAAACTGTTTTTT CASGATKYEKLFF
. many TRBJ1-1 TRBV10-3 TGTGCCATCAGTGAGTCGGGTAGGGGACACCAAGCTTTCTTT CAISESGRGHQAFF
. many TRBJ1-1 TRBV29-1 TGCAGCGTTTTAGGCCCTGAAGCTTTCTTT CSVLGPEAFF
. few TRBJ1-2 TRBV20-1 TGCAGTGCCACCCCACGGAACTATGGCTACACCTTC CSATPRNYGYTF
. few TRBJ2-1 TRBV20-1 TGCAGTGCTAGTTCCCAGGGTGGCAATGAGCAGTTCTTC CSASSQGGNEQFF
. many TRBJ2-7 TRBV29-1 TGCAGCGCCGCGGGACTCCGGTACGAGCAGTACTTC CSAAGLRYEQYF
. many TRBJ2-4 TRBV10-2 TGCGCCAGCAGATCGACATTAGCCAAAAACATTCAGTACTTC CASRSTLAKNIQYF
TRBD2 few TRBJ2-5 TRBV20-1 TGCAGTGCTGGCGGGGGGCGGGGGGAGACCCAGTACTTC CSAGGGRGETQYF
. many TRBJ1-2 TRBV12-3/TRBV12-4 TGTGCCAGCAAGGAGGATGGCTACACCTTC CASKEDGYTF
. . TRBJ2-3 TRBV7-6 TGTGCCAGCAGCTTAGAGCCTAGAACGGCATCAGATACGCAGTATTTT CASSLEPRTASDTQYF
. few TRBJ2-1 TRBV27 TGTGCCAGCGGGATCTCCTACAATGAGCAGTTCTTC CASGISYNEQFF
. . TRBJ1-5 TRBV6-2/TRBV6-3 TGTGCCAGCACCCCCCGACAAGACTATCAGCCCCAGCATTTT CASTPRQDYQPQHF
. many TRBJ1-2 TRBV12-3/TRBV12-4 TGTGCCAGCGATGGCTACACCTTC CASDGYTF
. few TRBJ2-1 TRBV20-1 TGCAGTGATGGGGGTAACAATGAGCAGTTCTTC CSDGGNNEQFF
. few TRBJ2-1 TRBV4-3 TGCGCCAGCAGCAAGAAGGGGGGCTACAATGAGCAGTTCTTC CASSKKGGYNEQFF
. . TRBJ2-1 TRBV7-2 TGTGCCAGCAGCTTAGCACCCAAGAACAATGAGCAGTTCTTC CASSLAPKNNEQFF
. . TRBJ2-1 TRBV9 TGTGCCAGCAGCGTAGGGGGGTCGAACTACAATGAGCAGTTCTTC CASSVGGSNYNEQFF
. few TRBJ2-5 TRBV18 TGTGCCAGCTCACCAAGGCCGGAAGAGACCCAGTACTTC CASSPRPEETQYF
TRBD1 . TRBJ1-6 TRBV20-1 TGCAGTGCCCTCCACTCGACAGGGGGTTATTCACCCCTCCACTTT CSALHSTGGYSPLHF
TRBD1 . TRBJ2-3 TRBV14 TGTGCCAGCAGCCGCCTAGGGGGCCCCGACACAGATACGCAGTATTTT CASSRLGGPDTDTQYF
TRBD1 . TRBJ2-5 TRBV5-1 TGCGCCAGCAGCGCCTCTGGGACAGCCTTAGAGACCCAGTACTTC CASSASGTALETQYF
TRBD2 many TRBJ2-1 TRBV20-1 TGCAGTGCTAGGTTAACGGGACTAGAATGGTTGGATGAGCAGTTCTTC CSARLTGLEWLDEQFF
. few TRBJ1-2 TRBV7-9 TGTGCCAGCAGCTTAGAGTCCGATCCCGTTCACTATGGCTACACCTTC CASSLESDPVHYGYTF